The 21 T cell receptor beta chains below were found in one sample sequenced in a study of cytomegalovirus exposure and HLA in healthy donors. In the PCR, 60 Vbeta and 13 Jbeta primers were used. TCRdb keeps only in-frame clones here, not all; method: immunoSEQ multiplex PCR. The sample lists 180,000 or so clones, approximately 86% occurring once. The sample comprised PBMCs. The receptors derive from a woman younger than 45 in good health and CMV-seronegative.

This clone was found a few times. The chain uses TRBV29-1 and TRBJ2-5; 7 bases align to TRBD2. With 8 bases clipped from V and 7 bases from J, the junction kept 10 bases outside the gene matches. Germline V gene data show CDR1 as SQVTM and CDR2 as ANQGSEA. This CDR3 has 12 residues. The CDR3 DNA follows: TGCAGCTCGGGGGGAGGAGGGGTGACCCAGTACTTC. Translation gives CSSGGGGVTQYF.

The J gene is TRBJ2-2, the V gene TRBV6-6; tentatively, D is TRBD1 (6 bases). Germline CDR1 MNHNY, CDR2 SVGAGI (reference sequence). Trimming removed 6 bases from V and 7 bases from J, with 18 bases in between. The CDR3 spans 15 residues. In DNA form, the CDR3 reads TGTGCCAGCAGAGCCAGCAGGGGAGTAAGCGGGGAGCTGTTTTTT. It encodes CASRASRGVSGELFF.

The chain joins TRBV28 to TRBJ1-3; D not resolved. Germline V gives CDR1 MDHEN, CDR2 SYDVKM. The CDR3 spans 14 residues. V was clipped by 4 bases and J by 2 bases, with 9 bases between them. CDR3 sequence reads: CASSWSYTGNTIYF. As DNA, the CDR3 is TGTGCCAGCAGTTGGAGTTATACTGGAAACACCATATATTTT.

The chain's CDR3 is CASSLDGGGYEQYF. The CDR3 coding sequence is TGCGCCAGCAGCTTGGACGGGGGGGGGTACGAGCAGTACTTC. The chain recombines TRBV5-1 with TRBJ2-7; 8 bases line up with TRBD2. The V gene end was trimmed by 0 bases and the J gene end by 4 bases; junction bases not matched to a gene: 3. Germline V CDR1 and CDR2: SGHRS, YFSETQ. CDR3 size: 14 residues.

This chain links TRBV7-3 with TRBJ2-6; a weak D match, TRBD1 (6 bases). This CDR3 has 15 amino acids. V was shortened by 5 bases and J by 2 bases, with 10 bases between the two germline ends. Germline CDR1 SGHTA, CDR2 FQGTGA. CDR3 in amino acids: CASSENRAGANVLTF. Written as DNA, the CDR3 is TGTGCCAGCAGCGAAAACAGGGCTGGGGCCAACGTCCTGACTTTC. Full variable domain (remainder filled in from reference TRBV7-3 and TRBJ2-6): GAGVSQTPSNKVTEKGKYVELRCDPISGHTALYWYRQSLGQGPEFLIYFQGTGAADDSGLPNDRFFAVRPEGSVSTLKIQRTERGDSAVYLCASSENRAGANVLTFGAGSRLTVL.

This clone appeared a single time. This rearrangement joins TRBV7-8 to TRBJ2-7; 7 bases fit TRBD2. V lost 1 base and J lost 5; bases outside the gene matches: 11. CDR1 is SGHVS and CDR2 is FQNEAQ in the germline V gene. The CDR3 loop spans 16 amino acids. CDR3 DNA: TGTGCCAGCAGCTTAGGGGGGGGACGCCTCTGGGACGAGCAGTACTTC. This translates into CASSLGGGRLWDEQYF.

The genes are TRBV2 and TRBJ1-5, with 10 bases aligning to TRBD1. This CDR3 region has 17 residues. Germline V gene data show CDR1 as SNHLY and CDR2 as FYNNEI. Germline trimming cut 8 bases from V and 0 bases from J; bases unmatched to any gene: 10. This CDR3 reads CASALRQGAGSNQPQHF. CDR3 nucleotides: TGTGCCAGCGCACTAAGACAGGGGGCCGGTAGCAATCAGCCCCAGCATTTT.

This chain links TRBV18 with TRBJ2-4; the match to TRBD2 covers 8 bases. J lost 3 bases, V lost 4 bases, and 5 bases had no gene match. Germline V gives CDR1 KGHSH, CDR2 LQKENI. The CDR3 extends over 15 amino acids. The CDR3 sequence is CASSRAGVDKNIQYF. The CDR3, as DNA: TGTGCCAGCTCACGAGCGGGAGTCGACAAAAACATTCAGTACTTC.

V is TRBV7-8 and J is TRBJ2-7; D possibly corresponds to TRBD1 (5 bases). The germline V and J ends were trimmed by 1 base and 5 bases, with 9 bases remaining between them. Looked up from germline, CDR1 is SGHVS and CDR2 is FQNEAQ. CDR3 size: 13 residues. Here the CDR3 reads CASSLDRSNEQYF. The CDR3 bases are TGTGCCAGCAGCTTAGACAGGAGCAACGAGCAGTACTTC.

This chain joins TRBV2 and TRBJ2-7, with D perhaps matching TRBD1 (5 bases). The germline gives CDR1 SNHLY, CDR2 FYNNEI. Trimming pared 4 bases from V and 1 base from J, leaving 5 bases between. The CDR3 is 12 amino acids. The CDR3 reads CASSGQSYEQYF. CDR3 coding DNA: TGTGCCAGCAGTGGACAGTCCTACGAGCAGTACTTC.

This sequence joins TRBV5-8 and TRBJ1-5; 8 bases align to TRBD1. V gave up 2 bases and J gave up 7 bases; unmatched junction bases: 8. The CDR3 loop spans 15 amino acids. CDR1 and CDR2 from the germline V gene are SGHTS and YDEGEE. CDR3 residues: CASSLTRTGNQPQHF. The CDR3 region has the DNA TGTGCCAGCAGCTTAACACGGACAGGGAACCAGCCCCAGCATTTT.

This clone was seen only once. The chain has TRBV5-4 and TRBJ2-5; 11 positions match TRBD1. The J segment lost 5 bases and the V segment lost 4 bases, leaving 4 bases of the junction unmatched. The CDR3 runs to 14 residues. Looked up from germline, CDR1 is SGHNT and CDR2 is YYREEE (reference sequence). CDR3 in amino acids: CASSRTGGGETQYF. DNA for the CDR3: TGTGCCAGCAGCAGGACAGGGGGCGGGGAGACCCAGTACTTC.

The rearrangement uses TRBV27 and TRBJ2-3; 12 positions agree with TRBD2. The CDR3 runs 17 residues. Germline-derived CDR1 and CDR2 are MNHEY and SMNVEV (reference sequence). With 5 bases clipped from V and 0 bases from J, the junction kept 6 bases outside the gene matches. CDR3 residues: CASSRTSGASSTDTQYF. The CDR3 DNA follows: TGTGCCAGCAGTCGGACTAGCGGGGCTTCTAGCACAGATACGCAGTATTTT.

The V and J genes are TRBV6-1 and TRBJ2-7; 9 bases align to TRBD2. Germline CDR1 is MNHNS and CDR2 is SASEGT. The CDR3 is 16 amino acids. Trimming took 8 bases from V and 6 from J; bases not matched to a gene: 17. The DNA for the CDR3 is TGTGCCAGCCGGGAAGTGGGAAGCGGGAGGACCGGCGAGCAGTACTTC. Protein product: CASREVGSGRTGEQYF.

V usage is TRBV27 and J usage is TRBJ1-2, with 7 bases that match TRBD1. J was trimmed by 8 bases and V by 1 base; bases with no gene match: 4. Germline loops: CDR1 MNHEY, CDR2 SMNVEV (reference sequence). The CDR3 spans 13 residues. In DNA form, the CDR3 reads TGTGCCAGCAGTTTATGGGCCAGGGGGGGCTACACCTTC. Translation gives CASSLWARGGYTF.

This clone was seen once. The CDR3 region has the DNA TGTGCCAGCAGCCCTACCGGACAGGGGCTTTTTCCCGAGCAGTACTTC. As protein: CASSPTGQGLFPEQYF. The chain has TRBV7-2 and TRBJ2-7; TRBD1 matches at 9 bases. The V and J ends lost 5 bases and 6 bases, in that order; junction bases with no gene match: 14. The CDR3 contains 16 residues. Germline V gene lookup returns CDR1 SGHTA and CDR2 FQGNSA.

This clone was seen just once. The chain uses TRBV5-5 and TRBJ2-3; TRBD1 aligns across 10 bases. The V gene end was trimmed by 1 base and the J gene end by 4 bases; junction bases not matched to a gene: 3. Germline values: CDR1 SGHKS, CDR2 YYEKEE (reference sequence). This CDR3 has 15 residues. The CDR3 DNA is TGTGCCAGCAGCTTGTGGGGACAGGGGTCAGATACGCAGTATTTT. It translates to CASSLWGQGSDTQYF.

In its sample, this clone was seen a few times. The chain uses TRBV9 and TRBJ2-1, with a weak D call TRBD1 (5 bases). This CDR3 has 17 amino acids. V gave up 6 bases and J gave up 12 bases, with 31 bases separating them. Germline CDR1 and CDR2: SGDLS and YYNGEE. CDR3 nucleotides: TGTGCCAGCACTAAAGGGGCAGAGTCGGGCCGCCAATGGGGGCAGTTCTTC. It is translated as CASTKGAESGRQWGQFF.

The chain is built from TRBV5-5 and TRBJ2-5, with D possibly matching TRBD1 (7 bases). The CDR3 totals 15 residues. V was shortened by 3 bases and J by 5 bases, with 17 bases between the two germline ends. Per germline, CDR1 SGHKS and CDR2 YYEKEE (reference sequence). The CDR3 coding sequence is TGTGCCAGCAGCTCCCCCGGAGGGGGCGGGGAGACCCAGTACTTC. This gives the protein CASSSPGGGGETQYF.

The gene calls are TRBV14 and TRBJ2-5, with D uncertain. The ends were cut back, 0 bases at V and 0 bases at J, with 8 bases in the middle. CDR3 length equals 15 residues. CDR1 and CDR2 (germline): SGHDN, FVKESK. CDR3 in amino acids: CASSQDQTYQETQYF. CDR3 nucleotide sequence: TGTGCCAGCAGCCAAGATCAGACATACCAAGAGACCCAGTACTTC. Variable domain in full (rest from reference TRBV14 and TRBJ2-5): EAGVTQFPSHSVIEKGQTVTLRCDPISGHDNLYWYRRVMGKEIKFLLHFVKESKQDESGMPNNRFLAERTGGTYSTLKVQPAELEDSGVYFCASSQDQTYQETQYFGPGTRLLVL.

The chain joins TRBV7-3 to TRBJ1-1; D is ambiguous. V was trimmed by 1 base and J by 6 bases, leaving 9 bases between them. The germline V gene has CDR1 SGHTA and CDR2 FQGTGA. The CDR3 runs 13 residues. This CDR3 is CASSLIREAEAFF. The DNA for the CDR3 is TGTGCCAGCAGCTTAATAAGGGAGGCTGAAGCTTTCTTT. The whole variable domain, filled in from reference TRBV7-3 and TRBJ1-1, reads GAGVSQTPSNKVTEKGKYVELRCDPISGHTALYWYRQSLGQGPEFLIYFQGTGAADDSGLPNDRFFAVRPEGSVSTLKIQRTERGDSAVYLCASSLIREAEAFFGQGTRLTVV.